The rows below give T cell receptor beta chains drawn from one sample of a study of blood T cell repertoires in COVID-19. Assay used: immunoSEQ multiplex PCR; TCRdb lists only in-frame clones, some missing. The table includes 180,000 or so clones, about 86% detected once. Specimen: peripheral blood. These receptors all stem from a man aged 60-69 years with acute or convalescent COVID-19. CDR3s include the opening cysteine and the closing phenylalanine or tryptophan. A D gene is named only where the DNA matches it firmly. For some rows the clone size is stated as once, few or many, or as a class when expanded; others skip it.

clone_size j_call cdr3_length v_call d_call cdr3_aa cdr3_nt
- TRBJ2-2 14 TRBV11-2 TRBD1 CASSLGQGAGELFF TGTGCCAGCAGCTTAGGACAGGGGGCCGGGGAGCTGTTTTTT
- TRBJ2-3 16 TRBV6-1 TRBD2 CASSAYLAGGADTQYF TGTGCCAGCAGTGCCTACTTAGCGGGAGGCGCAGATACGCAGTATTTT
once TRBJ2-2 15 TRBV28 - CASVSRLVAAGELFF TGTGCCAGCGTGAGTCGTCTAGTGGCCGCCGGGGAGCTGTTTTTT
- TRBJ1-1 15 TRBV5-4 - CASSLGSRTDTEAFF TGTGCCAGCAGCTTGGGATCGAGAACTGACACTGAAGCTTTCTTT
- TRBJ1-2 21 TRBV28 - CASSLSPGYSNPFTPNYGYTF TGTGCCAGCAGTTTATCTCCAGGGTACTCTAACCCCTTCACCCCTAACTATGGCTACACCTTC
once TRBJ2-1 12 TRBV5-4 TRBD1 CASQRQGDEQFF TGTGCCAGTCAACGGCAGGGGGATGAGCAGTTCTTC
- TRBJ2-1 17 TRBV24-1 - CATSDRRSGASYNEQFF TGTGCCACCAGTGATCGTAGGTCAGGGGCATCCTACAATGAGCAGTTCTTC
- TRBJ2-3 15 TRBV4-2 - CASSQVGSASDTQYF TGTGCCAGCAGCCAAGTCGGTTCAGCGTCAGATACGCAGTATTTT
few TRBJ1-6 15 TRBV5-1 TRBD1 CASSSQGANNSPLHF TGCGCCAGCAGTTCACAGGGGGCCAATAATTCACCCCTCCACTTT
few TRBJ2-7 17 TRBV10-3 TRBD2 CAISESRTSGRIYEQYF TGTGCCATCAGTGAGTCGCGGACTAGCGGGAGGATCTACGAGCAGTACTTC
- TRBJ2-5 11 TRBV2 - CASSLAETQYF TGTGCCAGCAGCCTAGCAGAGACCCAGTACTTC
- TRBJ1-5 13 TRBV2 TRBD1 CASSRQGDQPQHF TGTGCCAGCAGTAGACAGGGGGATCAGCCCCAGCATTTT
- TRBJ1-1 15 TRBV6-4 TRBD1 CASSDSHRGRTEAFF TGTGCCAGCAGTGACTCGCACAGGGGCCGCACTGAAGCTTTCTTT
- TRBJ2-7 14 TRBV28 TRBD2 CASSLGGGPYEQYF TGTGCCAGCAGTTTGGGGGGGGGTCCCTACGAGCAGTACTTC
few TRBJ2-2 14 TRBV5-1 TRBD2 CASKREDRTGELFF TGCGCCAGCAAGCGGGAGGATCGCACCGGGGAGCTGTTTTTT
- TRBJ1-1 17 TRBV7-9 TRBD1 CASSSPPQGGLNTEAFF TGTGCCAGCAGCTCGCCGCCTCAGGGGGGCCTGAACACTGAAGCTTTCTTT
- TRBJ1-5 15 TRBV30 TRBD1 CAWRATGARNQPQHF TGTGCCTGGAGAGCGACAGGGGCCCGCAATCAGCCCCAGCATTTT
- TRBJ2-7 15 TRBV7-9 - CASSLAGQDSYEQYF TGTGCCAGCAGCTTAGCAGGCCAGGACTCCTACGAGCAGTACTTC
few TRBJ2-5 11 TRBV2 - CAVKLQETQYF TGTGCCGTAAAACTCCAAGAGACCCAGTACTTC
- TRBJ2-2 15 TRBV2 - CASSEFGSLTGELFF TGTGCCAGCAGTGAATTCGGGAGTCTCACCGGGGAGCTGTTTTTT
- TRBJ2-5 12 TRBV5-4 - CASSGPQETQYF TGTGCCAGCAGCGGGCCCCAAGAGACCCAGTACTTC
- TRBJ2-4 16 TRBV3-1/TRBV3-2 - CASSQISSVAKNIQYF TGTGCCAGCAGCCAGATCTCGTCGGTAGCCAAAAACATTCAGTACTTC
- TRBJ1-6 15 TRBV5-6 - CASSLAGGPNSPLHF TGTGCCAGCAGCTTGGCGGGGGGTCCTAATTCACCCCTCCACTTT
- TRBJ2-3 14 TRBV15 TRBD2 CATRTGGAADTQYF TGTGCCACCAGGACGGGGGGGGCGGCAGATACGCAGTATTTT
- TRBJ2-5 16 TRBV6-6 TRBD1 CASSYGSGQGRETQYF TGTGCCAGCAGTTACGGGTCTGGACAGGGGAGAGAGACCCAGTACTTC
- TRBJ2-7 16 TRBV5-4 TRBD2 CASSLAGSGVSYEQYF TGTGCCAGCAGCTTGGCCGGTAGCGGGGTATCCTACGAGCAGTACTTC
once TRBJ1-4 15 TRBV18 TRBD1 CASSRMGQGLEKLFF TGTGCCAGCTCACGAATGGGACAGGGTTTGGAAAAACTGTTTTTT
many TRBJ2-2 13 TRBV30 - CAWSWGDTGELFF TGTGCCTGGAGTTGGGGGGACACCGGGGAGCTGTTTTTT
once TRBJ1-1 15 TRBV9 - CASSPLWDTNTEAFF TGTGCCAGCAGCCCACTCTGGGACACGAACACTGAAGCTTTCTTT
- TRBJ2-1 12 TRBV6-1 TRBD1 CASSEADRGQFF TGTGCCAGCAGTGAGGCGGACAGGGGGCAGTTCTTC
- TRBJ2-7 15 TRBV19 TRBD1 CASSPGTVLSYEQYF TGTGCCAGTAGCCCCGGGACAGTTCTCTCCTACGAGCAGTACTTC
- TRBJ1-6 14 TRBV19 TRBD1 CASRPGQGDSPLHF TGTGCCAGTAGGCCGGGACAGGGGGATTCACCCCTCCACTTT
- TRBJ2-5 17 TRBV7-8 - CASSSNPGVVRKETQYF TGTGCCAGCAGCTCTAATCCAGGGGTAGTAAGAAAAGAGACCCAGTACTTC
- TRBJ1-4 15 TRBV21-1 - CASSLRGYYYEKLFF TGTGCCAGCAGCCTAAGGGGATATTATTATGAAAAACTGTTTTTT
- TRBJ1-5 15 TRBV19 TRBD1 CASSNQGDASQPQHF TGTGCCAGTAGTAATCAGGGGGATGCCAGTCAGCCCCAGCATTTT
- TRBJ1-2 14 TRBV9 - CASSDDRYNYGYTF TGTGCCAGCAGCGACGACAGATATAACTATGGCTACACCTTC
- TRBJ2-2 13 TRBV15 - CATKQRNTGELFF TGTGCCACCAAGCAGCGCAACACCGGGGAGCTGTTTTTT
- TRBJ1-2 13 TRBV18 TRBD1 CASSRQGARGYTF TGTGCCAGCTCACGACAGGGGGCGCGGGGCTACACCTTC
- TRBJ2-7 13 TRBV10-1 TRBD2 CARLTSGRYEQYF TGCGCCAGACTGACTAGCGGGAGGTACGAGCAGTACTTC